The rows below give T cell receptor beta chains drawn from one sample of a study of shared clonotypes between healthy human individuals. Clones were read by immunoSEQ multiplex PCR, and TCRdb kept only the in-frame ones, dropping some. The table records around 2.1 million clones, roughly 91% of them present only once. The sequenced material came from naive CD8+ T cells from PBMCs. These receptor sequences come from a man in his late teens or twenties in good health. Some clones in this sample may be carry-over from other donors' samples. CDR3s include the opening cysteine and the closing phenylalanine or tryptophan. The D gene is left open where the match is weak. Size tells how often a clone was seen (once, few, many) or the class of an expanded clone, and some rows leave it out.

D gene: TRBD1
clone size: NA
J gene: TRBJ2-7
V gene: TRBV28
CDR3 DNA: TGTGCCAGCAGTTTAGGGACAGGGGTAAGATACGAGCAGTACTTC
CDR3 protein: CASSLGTGVRYEQYF

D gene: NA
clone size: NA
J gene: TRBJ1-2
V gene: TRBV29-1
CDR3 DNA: TGCAGCGTCACAGGGTTTTATGGCTACACCTTC
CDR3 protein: CSVTGFYGYTF

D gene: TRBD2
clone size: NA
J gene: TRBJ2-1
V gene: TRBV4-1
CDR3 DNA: TGCGCCAGCAGCCTTCGGACTAGCGGGAACTCCTACAATGAGCAGTTCTTC
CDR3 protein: CASSLRTSGNSYNEQFF

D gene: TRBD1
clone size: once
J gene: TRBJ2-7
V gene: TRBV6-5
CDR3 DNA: TGTGCCAGCAGTTTAATGGGACAGGTGGAGTACTTC
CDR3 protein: CASSLMGQVEYF

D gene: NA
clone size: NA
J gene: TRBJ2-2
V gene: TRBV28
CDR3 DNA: TGTGCCAGCAGCCCTAAAGGGACCTACACCGGGGAGCTGTTTTTT
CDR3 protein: CASSPKGTYTGELFF

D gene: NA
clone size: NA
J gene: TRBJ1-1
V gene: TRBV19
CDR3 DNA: TGTGCCAGTAGTCCGGGACCGAACACTGAAGCTTTCTTT
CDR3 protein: CASSPGPNTEAFF

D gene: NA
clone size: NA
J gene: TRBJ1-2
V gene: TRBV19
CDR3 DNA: TGTGCCAGTAGTCCCCTCCGGGAGGGGGAAAACTATGGCTACACCTTC
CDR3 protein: CASSPLREGENYGYTF

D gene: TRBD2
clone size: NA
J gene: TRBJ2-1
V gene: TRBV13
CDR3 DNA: TGTGCCAGCAGCTCCGGGACTAGCGGGAGCAATGAGCAGTTCTTC
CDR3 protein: CASSSGTSGSNEQFF

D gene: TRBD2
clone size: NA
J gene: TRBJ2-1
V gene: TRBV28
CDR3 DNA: TGTGCCAGCAGTGGACTAGCGGGACAATACAATGAGCAGTTCTTC
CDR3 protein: CASSGLAGQYNEQFF

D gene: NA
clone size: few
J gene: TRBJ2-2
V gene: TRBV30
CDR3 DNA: TGTGCCTGGAGCCTGACTATCGACACCGGGGAGCTGTTTTTT
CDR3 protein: CAWSLTIDTGELFF

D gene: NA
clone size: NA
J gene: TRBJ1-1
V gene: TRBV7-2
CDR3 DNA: TGTGCCAGCAGCTATCTAACCGGGAACACTGAAGCTTTCTTT
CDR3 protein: CASSYLTGNTEAFF

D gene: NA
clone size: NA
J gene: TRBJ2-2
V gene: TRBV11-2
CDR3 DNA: TGTGCCAGCAGCCAAACCGGAAGGGAGCTGTTTTTT
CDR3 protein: CASSQTGRELFF

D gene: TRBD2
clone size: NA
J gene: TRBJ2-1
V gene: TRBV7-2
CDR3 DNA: TGTGCCAGCAGCTATCGGACTAGCGGGAGCTCCTACAATGAGCAGTTCTTC
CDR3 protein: CASSYRTSGSSYNEQFF

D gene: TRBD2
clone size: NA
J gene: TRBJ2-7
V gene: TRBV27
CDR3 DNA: TGTGCCAGCAGTCCATCTAGCGGGACCATCTCCTACGAGCAGTACTTC
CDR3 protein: CASSPSSGTISYEQYF

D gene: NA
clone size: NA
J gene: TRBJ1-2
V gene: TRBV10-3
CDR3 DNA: TGTGCCATCAGTGACCCCGTTCTAGGTGGAGGATATGGCTACACCTTC
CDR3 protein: CAISDPVLGGGYGYTF

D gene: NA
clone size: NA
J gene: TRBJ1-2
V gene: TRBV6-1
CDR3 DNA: TGTGCCAGCAGTGAAAGTCCGGGACATATCGCACCTAACTATGGCTACACCTTC
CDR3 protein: CASSESPGHIAPNYGYTF

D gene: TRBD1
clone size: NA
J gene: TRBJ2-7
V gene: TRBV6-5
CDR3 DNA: TGTGCCAGCAGTTACTCGACGGGACAGGTCCACTACGAGCAGTACTTC
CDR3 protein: CASSYSTGQVHYEQYF

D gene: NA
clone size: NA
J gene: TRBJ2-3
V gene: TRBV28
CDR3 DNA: TGTGCCAGCAGTTTATTTGTCTCCTACACAGATACGCAGTATTTT
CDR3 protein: CASSLFVSYTDTQYF

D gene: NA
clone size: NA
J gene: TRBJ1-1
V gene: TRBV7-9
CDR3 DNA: TGTGCCAGCAGCTTAGTCGGGAGGGTGAACACTGAAGCTTTCTTT
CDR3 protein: CASSLVGRVNTEAFF

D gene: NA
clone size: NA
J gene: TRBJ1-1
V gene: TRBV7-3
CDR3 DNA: TGTGCCAGCAGCTTATACGGGAACACTGAAGCTTTCTTT
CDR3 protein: CASSLYGNTEAFF

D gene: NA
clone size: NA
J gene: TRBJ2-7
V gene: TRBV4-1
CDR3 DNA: TGCGCCAGCAGCCAAGCCCATACAGTGACGACCTACTACGAGCAGTACTTC
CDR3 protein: CASSQAHTVTTYYEQYF

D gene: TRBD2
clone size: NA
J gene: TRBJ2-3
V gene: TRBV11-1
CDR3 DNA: TGTGCCAGCAGCCTCGGACTAGCGGGAAGCACAGATACGCAGTATTTT
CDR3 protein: CASSLGLAGSTDTQYF

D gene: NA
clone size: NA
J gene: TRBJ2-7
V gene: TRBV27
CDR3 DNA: TGTGCCAGCAGTTTCTCCGCAAGGGGGTCCTACGAGCAGTACTTC
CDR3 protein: CASSFSARGSYEQYF

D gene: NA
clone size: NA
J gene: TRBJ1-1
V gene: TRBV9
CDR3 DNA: TGTGCCAGCAGCGCGTACTTTAACACTGAAGCTTTCTTT
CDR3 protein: CASSAYFNTEAFF

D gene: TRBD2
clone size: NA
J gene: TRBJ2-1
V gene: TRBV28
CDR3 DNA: TGTGCCAGCAGTCCTTGGAAACTAGCGGTCGAAGCCCCTCCCAACAATAATGAGCAGTTCTTC
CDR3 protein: CASSPWKLAVEAPPNNNEQFF

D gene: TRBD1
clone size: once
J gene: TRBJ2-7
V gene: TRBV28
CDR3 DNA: TGTGCCAGCAGTAGGACAGGGGGGACCTACGAGCAGTACTTC
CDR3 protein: CASSRTGGTYEQYF

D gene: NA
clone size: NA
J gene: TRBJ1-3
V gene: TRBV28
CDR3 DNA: TGTGCCAGCAGTTTCTCTCGCTTACTGGGCTGGGGAAACACCATATATTTT
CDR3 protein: CASSFSRLLGWGNTIYF

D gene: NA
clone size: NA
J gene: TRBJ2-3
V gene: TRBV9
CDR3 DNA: TGTGCCAGCGCGGGTGGGGGCACAGATACGCAGTATTTT
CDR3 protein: CASAGGGTDTQYF

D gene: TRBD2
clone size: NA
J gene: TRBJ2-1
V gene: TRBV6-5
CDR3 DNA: TGTGCCAGCCGCGGACTAGCGGGTCCCGGCGATGAGCAGTTCTTC
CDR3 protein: CASRGLAGPGDEQFF

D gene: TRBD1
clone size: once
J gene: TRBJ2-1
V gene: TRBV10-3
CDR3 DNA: TGTGCCACCCGGGACAGGGGGAACAATGAGCAGTTCTTC
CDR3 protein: CATRDRGNNEQFF